The clone carrying this T cell receptor (beta chain) was seen at least ten times. What it binds is unknown. The sequenced template was RNA, covering the TCR beta CDR3 region. Second-round multiplex PCR followed a first-round RT-PCR using HTBI primers. TCRdb passed the multiplex PCR reads through MiXCR, listing each CDR3 protein once. In the table there are around 600,000 distinct CDR3 sequences, 35% to 50% of which are singletons. V was clipped by 7 bases and J by 0 bases; unmatched bases: 11. The germline gives CDR1 LNHDA, CDR2 SQIVND (reference sequence). The CDR3 runs to 17 residues. Diagnostic conclusions were grounded in clinical symptoms, serum thyroxine, TRAb, thyroid ultrasound and orbital computed tomography. The sample is drawn from a study of Graves' ophthalmopathy and Graves' hyperthyroidism. Study-wide findings and caveats: Separation of ophthalmopathy from stable hyperthyroidism was achieved by a 13-signature model, at about 91% sensitivity and under 83% specificity. Blood was where most expanded thyroid clonotypes above 0.001 frequency also turned up.

This TCR was sampled from an adult man with Graves' ophthalmopathy. The chain links TRBV19 to TRBJ1-3; 8 bases align to TRBD1. The sample comprised peripheral blood. CDR3 residues: CASTQRGTGTSGNTIYF. Here the CDR3 DNA reads TGTGCCAGTACCCAAAGAGGGACAGGAACCTCTGGAAACACCATATATTTT.